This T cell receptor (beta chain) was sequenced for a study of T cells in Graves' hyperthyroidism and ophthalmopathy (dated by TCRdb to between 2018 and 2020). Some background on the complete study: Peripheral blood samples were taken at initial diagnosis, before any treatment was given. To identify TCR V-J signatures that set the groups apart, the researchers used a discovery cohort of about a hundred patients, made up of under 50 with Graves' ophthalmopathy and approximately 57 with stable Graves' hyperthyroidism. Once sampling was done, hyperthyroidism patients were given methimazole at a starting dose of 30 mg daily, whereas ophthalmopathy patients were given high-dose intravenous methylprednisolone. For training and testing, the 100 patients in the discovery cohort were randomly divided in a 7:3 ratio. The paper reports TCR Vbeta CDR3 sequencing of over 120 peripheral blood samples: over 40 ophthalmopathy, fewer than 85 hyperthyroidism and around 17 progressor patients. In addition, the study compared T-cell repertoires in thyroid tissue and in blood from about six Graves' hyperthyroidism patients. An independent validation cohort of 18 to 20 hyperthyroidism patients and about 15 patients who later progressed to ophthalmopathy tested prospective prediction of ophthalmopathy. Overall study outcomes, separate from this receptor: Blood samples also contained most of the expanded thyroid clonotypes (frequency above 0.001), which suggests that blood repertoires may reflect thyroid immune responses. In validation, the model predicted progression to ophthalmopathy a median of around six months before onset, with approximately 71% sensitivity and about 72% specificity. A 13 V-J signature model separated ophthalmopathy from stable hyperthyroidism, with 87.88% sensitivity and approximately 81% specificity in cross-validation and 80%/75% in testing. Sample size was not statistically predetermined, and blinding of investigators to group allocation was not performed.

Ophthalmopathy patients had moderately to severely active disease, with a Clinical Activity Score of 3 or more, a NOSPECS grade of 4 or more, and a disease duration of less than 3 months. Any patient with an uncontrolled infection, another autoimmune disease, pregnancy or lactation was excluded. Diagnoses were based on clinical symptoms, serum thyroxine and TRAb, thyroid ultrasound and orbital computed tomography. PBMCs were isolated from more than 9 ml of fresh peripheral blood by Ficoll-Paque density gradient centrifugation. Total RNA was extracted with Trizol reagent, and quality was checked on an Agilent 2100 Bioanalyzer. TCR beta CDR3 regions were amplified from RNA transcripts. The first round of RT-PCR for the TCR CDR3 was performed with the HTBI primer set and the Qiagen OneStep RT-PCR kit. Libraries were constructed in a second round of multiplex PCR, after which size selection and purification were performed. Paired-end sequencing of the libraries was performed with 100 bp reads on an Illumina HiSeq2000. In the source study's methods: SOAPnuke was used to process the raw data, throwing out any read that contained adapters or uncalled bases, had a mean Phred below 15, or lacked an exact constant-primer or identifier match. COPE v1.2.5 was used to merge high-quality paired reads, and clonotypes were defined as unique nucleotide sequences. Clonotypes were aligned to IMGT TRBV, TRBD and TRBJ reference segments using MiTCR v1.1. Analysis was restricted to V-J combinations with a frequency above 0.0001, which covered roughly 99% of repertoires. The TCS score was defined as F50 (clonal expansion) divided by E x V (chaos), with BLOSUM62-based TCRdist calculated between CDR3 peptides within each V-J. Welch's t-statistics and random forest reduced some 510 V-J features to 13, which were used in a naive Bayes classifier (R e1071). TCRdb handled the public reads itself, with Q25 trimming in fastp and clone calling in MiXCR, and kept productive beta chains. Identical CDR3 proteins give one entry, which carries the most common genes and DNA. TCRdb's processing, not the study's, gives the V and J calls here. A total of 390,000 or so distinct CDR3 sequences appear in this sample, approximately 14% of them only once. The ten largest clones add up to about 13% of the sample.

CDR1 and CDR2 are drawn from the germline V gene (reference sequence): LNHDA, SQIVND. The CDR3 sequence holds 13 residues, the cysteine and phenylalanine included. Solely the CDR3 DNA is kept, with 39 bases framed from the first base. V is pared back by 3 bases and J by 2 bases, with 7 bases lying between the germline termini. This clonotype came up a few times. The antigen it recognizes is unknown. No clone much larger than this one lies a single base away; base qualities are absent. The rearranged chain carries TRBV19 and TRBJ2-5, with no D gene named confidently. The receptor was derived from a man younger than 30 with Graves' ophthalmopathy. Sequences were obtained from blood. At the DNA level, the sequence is TGTGCCAGTAGTATCTCCCAGCAAGAGACCCAGTACTTC. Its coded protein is CASSISQQETQYF.